This entry describes one T cell receptor beta chain. The sample is drawn from a study of CD8 T cells in acute hepatitis C reinfection. Background on the study: CD8+ T cells recognizing the HCV NS3-1073 epitope were profiled acutely and after viral clearance. At least 347 days after estimated infection, follow-up samples were taken from resolvers after clearance.

Profiling relied on immunoSEQ multiplex PCR, and the TCRdb table lists in-frame clones only, not all of them. The repertoire holds around 1,200 clones, with over 45% as singletons. Notes on the study in general: All groups preferentially used TRBV04 and TRBV06, which was not due to overrepresentation in the naive pool.

Specified time point: at least 347 days after estimated infection, following spontaneous clearance. No in vitro expansion preceded sequencing of these hepatitis C virus-specific cells, which were studied ex vivo. The germline gives CDR1 MNHEY, CDR2 SMNVEV (reference sequence). Losses at the gene ends were 5 bases for V and 2 bases for J; bases not matched to a gene: 6. The length of the CDR3 is 14 residues. This TCR derives from a middle-aged man who spontaneously cleared hepatitis C infection. This rearrangement joins TRBV27 to TRBJ2-7; 7 nucleotides match TRBD1. The sample here was HCV NS3-1073 tetramer-sorted CD8+ T cells from PBMCs, taken at follow-up. Here the CDR3 DNA reads TGTGCCAGCAGTCCCCTGGGACAGCCCTACGAGCAGTACTTC. Amino acid sequence: CASSPLGQPYEQYF.